This TCR beta chain was recorded in a study of metastatic and nonmetastatic thyroid tumors. About the study: Repertoires from blood and tumor or nodule tissue of malignant and benign thyroid patients were compared. Study results and caveats: Relative to benign nodules, malignant thyroid tumors were reportedly characterized by significantly elevated TCR beta diversity in blood and tumor.

No treatment of any kind had been given to any patient before thyroid surgery. From the PCR reads, TCRdb re-called clones with MiXCR. Of around 70,000 clones in the sample, roughly 18% were seen once. About this clone itself: The antigen remains unidentified.

The germline V gene has CDR1 SGHNT and CDR2 YYREEE (reference sequence). This CDR3 is built from 16 residues. Trimming cost V 0 bases and J 10 bases, with 20 bases left between them. The rearrangement joins TRBV5-4 to TRBJ2-1; D may be TRBD2 (6 bases). The sample consisted of blood. The TCR sequence derives from a female donor with papillary thyroid cancer or a benign thyroid nodule (not recorded which). Some clones in this sample may be carry-over from other donors' samples. CDR3 sequence reads: CASSLDASVSPGEQFF. The CDR3 nucleotides read TGTGCCAGCAGCTTGGACGCTAGCGTGAGCCCCGGGGAGCAGTTCTTC.